The T cell receptor beta chain under discussion was sequenced for a study of shared clonotypes between healthy human individuals. This CDR3 comprises 15 residues. Germline values: CDR1 MDHEN, CDR2 SYDVKM. V lost 2 bases, J lost 6 bases, and 7 bases stayed unmatched. TCRdb's copy holds only in-frame clones and misses some; the assay was immunoSEQ multiplex PCR. Of millions of clones listed, more than 85% are singletons. On this clone: Its antigen is as yet unknown.

General study points: Between a handful of donors, naive CD4 clonotypes were shared at a level of approximately 5%.

The sample consisted of naive CD4+ T cells from PBMCs. Subset in this sample: CD45RA+ positively selected. The chain employs TRBV28 and TRBJ2-7, with TRBD2 matching over 10 bases. The receptor was derived from a man younger than 35 in good health. Some clones in this sample may be carry-over from other donors' samples. CDR3 sequence reads: CASSLIQREGVEQYF. DNA for the CDR3: TGTGCCAGCAGTTTAATTCAGCGGGAGGGTGTCGAGCAGTACTTC.